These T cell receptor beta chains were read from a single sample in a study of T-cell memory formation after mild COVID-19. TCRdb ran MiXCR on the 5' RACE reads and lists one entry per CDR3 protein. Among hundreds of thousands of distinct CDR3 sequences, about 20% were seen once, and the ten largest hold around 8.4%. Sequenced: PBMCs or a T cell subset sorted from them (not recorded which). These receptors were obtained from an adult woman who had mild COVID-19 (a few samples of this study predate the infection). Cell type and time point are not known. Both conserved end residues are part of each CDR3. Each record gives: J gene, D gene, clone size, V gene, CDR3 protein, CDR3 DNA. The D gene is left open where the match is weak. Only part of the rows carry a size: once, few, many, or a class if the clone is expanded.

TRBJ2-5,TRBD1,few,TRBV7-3,CASSLRQGETQYF,TGTGCCAGCAGCTTAAGACAGGGGGAGACCCAGTACTTC
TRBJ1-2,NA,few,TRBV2,CASSEAGGANYGYTF,TGTGCCAGCAGTGAAGCGGGGGGGGCGAACTATGGCTACACCTTC
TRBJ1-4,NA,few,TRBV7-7,CASSLGDGNEKLFF,TGTGCTAGCAGCTTAGGGGACGGAAATGAAAAACTGTTTTTT
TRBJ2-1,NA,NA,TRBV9,CASSGAGSYNEQFF,TGTGCCAGCAGCGGGGCAGGCAGCTACAATGAGCAGTTCTTC
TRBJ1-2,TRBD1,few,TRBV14,CASSPGQVVSYYGYTF,TGTGCCAGCAGCCCTGGACAGGTTGTTTCTTACTATGGCTACACCTTC
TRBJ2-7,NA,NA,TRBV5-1,CASSYFGGQRRSYEQYF,TGCGCCAGCAGCTATTTCGGGGGACAGCGACGCTCCTACGAGCAGTACTTC
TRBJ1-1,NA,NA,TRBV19,CASTPSPRTEAFF,TGTGCCAGTACCCCCTCACCAAGGACTGAAGCTTTCTTT
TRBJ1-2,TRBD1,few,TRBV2,CASSGDRGGYGYTF,TGTGCCAGCAGTGGGGACAGGGGGGGCTATGGCTACACCTTC
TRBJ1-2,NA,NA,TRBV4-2,CASSPQEGGARDGYTF,TGTGCCAGCAGCCCTCAAGAGGGGGGGGCACGGGATGGCTACACCTTC
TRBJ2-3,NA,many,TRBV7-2,CASSLVGRDTQYF,TGTGCCAGCAGCTTAGTGGGTAGGGATACGCAGTATTTT
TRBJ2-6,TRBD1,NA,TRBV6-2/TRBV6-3,CASSPSGGTGGANVLTF,TGTGCCAGCAGTCCCTCGGGCGGGACAGGGGGGGCCAACGTCCTGACTTTC
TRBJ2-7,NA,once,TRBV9,CASSVGFSVEYEQYF,TGTGCCAGCAGCGTAGGGTTCTCGGTCGAGTACGAGCAGTACTTC
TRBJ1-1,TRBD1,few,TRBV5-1,CASSLVATGPNTEAFF,TGCGCCAGCAGCTTGGTGGCGACAGGGCCGAACACTGAAGCTTTCTTT
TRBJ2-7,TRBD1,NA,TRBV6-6,CASRDTGTGVHENYEQYF,TGTGCCAGCAGAGACACCGGGACAGGGGTCCACGAAAACTACGAGCAGTACTTC
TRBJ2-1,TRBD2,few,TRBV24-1,CATSDRRLAGARGSGEQFF,TGTGCCACCAGTGATCGCAGACTAGCGGGGGCCCGGGGATCCGGGGAGCAGTTCTTC
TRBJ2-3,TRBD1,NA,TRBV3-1,CASSHLRGLSTDTQYF,TGTGCCAGCAGCCATCTTAGGGGGCTATCGACAGATACGCAGTATTTT
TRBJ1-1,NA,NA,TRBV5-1,CASGGRGGTEAFF,TGCGCCAGCGGAGGCAGGGGAGGCACTGAAGCTTTCTTT
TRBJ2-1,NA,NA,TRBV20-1,CSARVGSELSNEQFF,TGCAGTGCTAGAGTGGGGAGTGAACTTAGCAATGAGCAGTTCTTC
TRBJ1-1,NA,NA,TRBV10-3,CAISEGWGTVNTEAFF,TGTGCCATCAGTGAGGGGTGGGGGACGGTGAACACTGAAGCTTTCTTT
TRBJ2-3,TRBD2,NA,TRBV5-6,CASSTGSGGRTQYF,TGTGCCAGCAGCACGGGCAGCGGGGGGAGGACGCAGTATTTT
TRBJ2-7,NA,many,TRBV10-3,CAVLSTAAYEQYF,TGTGCCGTTCTTTCGACAGCTGCCTACGAGCAGTACTTC
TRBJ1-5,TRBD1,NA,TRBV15,CATSTWDRGSNQPQHF,TGTGCCACCAGCACTTGGGACAGGGGAAGCAATCAGCCCCAGCATTTT
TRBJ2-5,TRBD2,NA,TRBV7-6,CASSPRGGPPETQYF,TGTGCCAGCAGCCCACGGGGGGGCCCGCCAGAGACCCAGTACTTC
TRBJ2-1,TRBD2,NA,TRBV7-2,CASSPGGPSGRRGEQFF,TGTGCCAGCAGCCCCGGGGGGCCTAGCGGGAGGCGAGGTGAGCAGTTCTTC
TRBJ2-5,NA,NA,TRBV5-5,CASSFQGETQYF,TGTGCCAGCAGCTTCCAGGGTGAGACCCAGTACTTC
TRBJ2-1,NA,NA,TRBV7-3,CASSFDPRGNEQFF,TGTGCCAGCAGCTTTGACCCGAGGGGCAATGAGCAGTTCTTC
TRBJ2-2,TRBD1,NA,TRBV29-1,CSGGTGASTGELFF,TGCAGCGGAGGGACAGGGGCTAGCACCGGGGAGCTGTTTTTT
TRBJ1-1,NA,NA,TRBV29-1,CSVGYRDTEAFF,TGCAGCGTTGGTTACAGGGACACTGAAGCTTTCTTT
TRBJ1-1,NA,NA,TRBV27,CASSPIVGRLNTEAFF,TGTGCCAGCAGTCCCATAGTCGGCAGGCTGAACACTGAAGCTTTCTTT
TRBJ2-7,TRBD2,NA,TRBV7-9,CASSARLAPTYEQYF,TGTGCCAGCAGCGCCCGACTAGCGCCGACCTACGAGCAGTACTTC
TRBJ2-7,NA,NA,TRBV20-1,CSARDREQVSYEQYF,TGCAGTGCTAGAGACAGAGAGCAAGTCTCCTACGAGCAGTACTTC
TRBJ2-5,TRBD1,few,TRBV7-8,CASSSGTGSRETQYF,TGTGCCAGCAGCTCCGGGACAGGGAGTAGAGAGACCCAGTACTTC
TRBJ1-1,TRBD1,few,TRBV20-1,CSAEPLSSGTGATEAFF,TGCAGTGCCGAGCCACTCTCATCCGGGACAGGAGCCACTGAAGCTTTCTTT
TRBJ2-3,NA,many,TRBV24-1,CATSDPRGGATDTQYF,TGTGCCACCAGTGATCCCCGAGGGGGGGCCACAGATACGCAGTATTTT
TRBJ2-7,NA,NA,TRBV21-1,CASSWGFSSYEQYF,TGTGCCAGCAGCTGGGGGTTTAGCTCCTACGAGCAGTACTTC
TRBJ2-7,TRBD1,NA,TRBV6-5,CASREGQRREQYF,TGTGCCAGCAGAGAGGGACAGAGGAGGGAGCAGTACTTC
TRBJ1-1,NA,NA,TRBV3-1,CASSQDRAKNEAFF,TGTGCCAGCAGCCAAGATCGGGCAAAAAACGAGGCTTTCTTT
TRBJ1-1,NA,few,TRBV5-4,CASSLAPRGRNTEAFF,TGTGCCAGCAGCTTGGCCCCCCGGGGAAGGAACACTGAAGCTTTCTTT
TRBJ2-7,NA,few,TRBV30,CAGGREYEQYF,TGTGCTGGGGGTAGGGAGTACGAGCAGTACTTC
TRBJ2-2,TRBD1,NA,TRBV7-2,CASSLGDREDTGELFF,TGTGCCAGCAGCTTAGGGGACAGGGAGGACACCGGGGAGCTGTTTTTT
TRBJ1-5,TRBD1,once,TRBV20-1,CSAIDRGDQPQHF,TGCAGTGCTATTGACAGGGGTGATCAGCCCCAGCATTTT
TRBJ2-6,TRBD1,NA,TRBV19,CASSQTGTGVGANVLTF,TGTGCCAGTAGTCAAACCGGGACAGGGGTAGGGGCCAACGTCCTGACTTTC
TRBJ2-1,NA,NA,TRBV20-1,CSGILSSYNEQFF,TGCAGTGGAATATTGAGCTCCTACAATGAGCAGTTCTTC
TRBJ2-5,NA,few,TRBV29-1,CSVFGGAEETQYF,TGCAGCGTTTTCGGGGGTGCCGAAGAGACCCAGTACTTC
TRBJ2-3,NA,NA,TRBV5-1,CASSLGLSNTDTQYF,TGCGCCAGCAGCTTGGGTCTCTCGAACACAGATACGCAGTATTTT